This T cell receptor beta chain stems from a study of cytomegalovirus exposure and HLA in healthy donors. Overall study results and limits: According to reports, the classifier identified cytomegalovirus status with high specificity and sensitivity. When analyzed later, a missense DCLRE1C variant was found to be linked to TCR beta V- and J-gene trimming. It has been reported that TCR beta sequences accurately predicted the HLA-A and HLA-B alleles of most subjects.

V was clipped by 3 bases and J by 7 bases; unmatched bases: 6. The V gene's germline CDR1 is SGDLS and CDR2 YYNGEE. This CDR3 has 14 amino acids. Of note for this clone: Its antigen is still unknown.

PCR employed 60 Vbeta and 13 Jbeta primers. TCRdb's table, derived via immunoSEQ multiplex PCR, lists solely in-frame clones and lacks some. The repertoire holds about 130,000 clones, with about 83% as singletons. This receptor was identified in a woman aged 35 to 49 in good health and CMV-seropositive. V usage is TRBV9 and J usage is TRBJ1-4; 7 bases map to TRBD1. The specimen sequenced was PBMCs. CDR3 sequence (DNA): TGTGCCAGCAGCGACCCCAGGGGGATTGAAAAACTGTTTTTT. Protein sequence: CASSDPRGIEKLFF.